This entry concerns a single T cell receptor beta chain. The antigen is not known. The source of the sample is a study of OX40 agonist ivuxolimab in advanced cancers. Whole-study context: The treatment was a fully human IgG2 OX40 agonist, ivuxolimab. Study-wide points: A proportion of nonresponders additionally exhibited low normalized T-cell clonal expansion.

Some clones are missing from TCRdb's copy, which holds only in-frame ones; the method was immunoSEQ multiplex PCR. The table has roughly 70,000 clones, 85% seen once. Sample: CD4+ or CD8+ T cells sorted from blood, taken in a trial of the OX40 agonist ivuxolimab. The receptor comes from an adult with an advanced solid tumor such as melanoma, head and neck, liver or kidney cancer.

The CDR3 reads CASSPPGQMNTGELFF. In nucleotides, the CDR3 is TGTGCCAGCTCACCGCCGGGACAGATGAACACCGGGGAGCTGTTTTTT. The chain carries TRBV18 and TRBJ2-2, with TRBD1 matching 7 bases. J was trimmed by 1 base and V by 3 bases; bases with no gene match: 5. The CDR3 has 16 amino acids. CDR1 KGHSH and CDR2 LQKENI come from the germline V gene.